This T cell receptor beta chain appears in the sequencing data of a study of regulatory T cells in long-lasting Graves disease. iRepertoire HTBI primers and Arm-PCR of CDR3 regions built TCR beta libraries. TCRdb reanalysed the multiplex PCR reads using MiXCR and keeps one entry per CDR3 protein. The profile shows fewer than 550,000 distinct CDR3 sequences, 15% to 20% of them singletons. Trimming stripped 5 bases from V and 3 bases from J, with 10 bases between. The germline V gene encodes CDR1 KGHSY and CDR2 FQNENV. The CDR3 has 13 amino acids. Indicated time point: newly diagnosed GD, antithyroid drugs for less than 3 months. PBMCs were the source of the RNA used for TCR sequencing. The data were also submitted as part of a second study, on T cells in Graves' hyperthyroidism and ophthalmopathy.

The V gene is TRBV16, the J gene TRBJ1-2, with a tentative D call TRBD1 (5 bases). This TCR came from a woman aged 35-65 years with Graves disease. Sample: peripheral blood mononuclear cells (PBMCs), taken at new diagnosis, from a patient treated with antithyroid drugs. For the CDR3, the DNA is TGTGCCAGCAGCAAAGACAGTCACTATGGCTACACCTTC. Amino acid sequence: CASSKDSHYGYTF.